This T cell receptor (beta chain) is from a study of blood T cells in healthy people across ages (dated by TCRdb to between 2014 and 2016). In the study overall: In model experiments, template switching captured about one uniquely barcoded TCR beta cDNA molecule for every two T cells. To avoid experimental bias, donors of different ages were spread randomly across the sequencing lanes. Age-related changes in TCR beta repertoire diversity were measured in the study by deep sequencing normalized with unique cDNA molecular identifiers. The study analyzed two additional independent replicas of 1 million unique cDNA reads from the same blood draw for two donors, one aged 18 to 30 and one aged 80 or older. The donors were divided into four age groups: young (average approximately 15 years), middle-aged (about 40), aged (about 60) and long-lived (nearly 85). Study-level results and caveats: Compared with the aged group, the long-lived group had more naive CD4+ T cells, fewer expanded clones and increased TCR diversity, suggesting age selection. Observed TCR beta diversity correlated strongly with the percentage of naive T cells measured by flow cytometry. Conclusive comparison of naive and antigen-experienced compartments was prevented by the profiling of bulk unsorted PBMCs. Observed TCR beta diversity per million T cells fell roughly linearly with age, and a significant reduction was already apparent by age approximately 40. Estimates of total diversity based on one million sequenced T cells were considered lower bounds and underestimates. Donor CMV infection status was unknown, potentially confounding age-related changes in expanded clonotypes.

With regard to this clonotype: Its antigen has not been determined. Base qualities are not at hand, and no much larger clone is one base apart.

To prepare the library, 5' RACE was applied. Sequencing instrument: Illumina HiSeq 2500. A second PCR of roughly 7 to 11 cycles was performed with a sample-barcoded 5' primer and a J-beta primer mix. Each TCR beta cDNA molecule received a unique molecular identifier from a template-switch 5' adaptor carrying 12 random nucleotides. Each sample yielded at least 2.5 million CDR3-containing paired-end reads. First-strand cDNA synthesis was performed from all RNA using the Mint cDNA synthesis kit, with priming by a TRBC-specific oligonucleotide. Following uracil-DNA glycosylase treatment, a first 18-cycle PCR with universal primers M1SS and BC2_uni_R was performed on all cDNA. In the paper's pipeline: Each sample was normalized by randomly selecting 1 million high-quality reads, each carrying a distinct molecular identifier. Instead of being binned into consensus sequences, reads with shared molecular identifiers were discarded. MiTCR, set to a Q25 quality threshold and the strictest error-elimination algorithm, was used for CDR3 identification, clonotype clustering and error correction. Lower-bound total TCR beta diversity was estimated with a nonparametric unseen species model using Euler transformation. TCRdb trimmed public reads at Q25 via fastp, called clones via MiXCR and kept in-frame beta chains. Each record represents a unique CDR3 protein, reported with the most common genes and DNA among its rows. The V and J calls come from TCRdb's annotation, not from the publication. Within this sample are roughly 1.5 million distinct CDR3 sequences, with around 40% of them counted one time only. Jointly, the top ten make up about 4.1% of the sample.

The donors were 40 or so Caucasian individuals from Russia, aged roughly 6 to 100 years, who were systemically healthy. Each donor gave approximately 9.3 milliliters of peripheral blood, collected into EDTA-treated Vacutainer tubes. Ficoll-Paque density-gradient centrifugation was used to isolate PBMCs, with at least 6 million per sample. Trizol reagent was used to extract total RNA from PBMCs, with at least 6 micrograms per sample. The percentages of naive CD45RAhigh/CD27high T cells were determined by flow cytometry on a PBMC aliquot from every donor. The source material was blood. The TCR was taken from a woman between 18 and 29 years old in good health.

The CDR3 here reads CASSPLREGEQYF. The nucleotides are TGTGCCAGCAGCCCCTTGCGGGAGGGTGAGCAGTACTTC. The chain links TRBV27 with TRBJ2-5; 9 middle bases align to TRBD2. The CDR3 spans 13 residues, from the cysteine through the phenylalanine. The kept DNA is CDR3 alone, 39 bases in frame from the first base. Trimmed from V: 6 bases; trimmed from J: 11 bases; junction bases lacking a gene match: 10. CDR1 and CDR2 are drawn from the germline V gene (reference sequence): MNHEY, SMNVEV.